A single sample gave rise to the 19 T cell receptor beta chains below, sequenced in a study of OX40 agonist ivuxolimab in advanced cancers. Repertoires were generated with immunoSEQ multiplex PCR, while TCRdb's copy carries only in-frame clones and drops some. This table holds more than 65,000 clones, just under 95% found once. The sample was CD4+ or CD8+ T cells sorted from blood, taken in a trial of the OX40 agonist ivuxolimab. The receptor set was obtained from an adult with an advanced solid tumor such as melanoma, head and neck, liver or kidney cancer.

This rearrangement joins TRBV5-6 to TRBJ2-5; either TRBD1 or TRBD2 may supply D (5 bases each). In germline, CDR1 is SGHDT, CDR2 YYEEEE. With 4 bases removed from V and 1 base from J, the gap between germline ends came to 14 bases. This CDR3 has 15 amino acids. The CDR3 DNA sequence: TGTGCCAGCAGCCTGGCTCCAGGGACCCAAGAGACCCAGTACTTC. This encodes CASSLAPGTQETQYF.

The chain has TRBV18 and TRBJ1-1; D perhaps matches TRBD1 (5 bases). The CDR3 totals 15 residues. The germline V gene encodes CDR1 KGHSH and CDR2 LQKENI. Trimming pared 0 bases from V and 2 bases from J, leaving 10 bases between. As DNA, the CDR3 is TGTGCCAGCTCACCACCGTCAGGGCTAAACACTGAAGCTTTCTTT. Its translation is CASSPPSGLNTEAFF.

The DNA for the CDR3 is TGTGCCAGCAGCTCAACCACAGGGGGCCGGGAAAAACTGTTTTTT. As protein: CASSSTTGGREKLFF. This chain connects TRBV7-6 to TRBJ1-4; 9 bases map to TRBD1. The CDR3 has 15 amino acids. The germline V gene encodes CDR1 SGHVS and CDR2 FNYEAQ. The junction had 8 bases not matched to a gene; V was cut back by 4 bases and J by 8 bases.

The rearrangement uses TRBV2 and TRBJ2-7; 7 bases are shared with TRBD2. Trimming removed 7 bases from V and 5 bases from J; junction bases left unmatched: 11. The CDR3 is 14 residues long. CDR1 and CDR2 (germline): SNHLY, FYNNEI. For the CDR3, the DNA is TGTGCCAGCAATGGAGCGGGAAGCGCCAACGAGCAGTACTTC. Translated: CASNGAGSANEQYF.

The V and J genes are TRBV27 and TRBJ2-7, with 9 nucleotides matching TRBD2. With V trimmed by 5 bases and J by 6 bases, 5 bases remained unmatched. Germline loops: CDR1 MNHEY, CDR2 SMNVEV (reference sequence). The CDR3 extends over 13 amino acids. Here the CDR3 DNA reads TGTGCCAGCAGTCCGGGACTAGCTGGCGAGCAGTACTTC. Translating gives CASSPGLAGEQYF.

The gene calls are TRBV9 and TRBJ1-1; 7 bases are shared with TRBD1. Germline CDR1 SGDLS, CDR2 YYNGEE. V was pared by 4 bases and J by 1 base, with 7 bases of the junction left unmatched. The CDR3 is 15 amino acids. The CDR3: CASSPRTGENTEAFF. The CDR3 bases are TGTGCCAGCAGCCCTCGGACAGGCGAGAACACTGAAGCTTTCTTT.

V is TRBV25-1 and J is TRBJ1-1; a possible D gene is TRBD1 (6 bases). CDR1 and CDR2 from the germline V gene are MGHDK and SYGVNS. V was pared by 6 bases and J by 5 bases, with 16 bases between. The CDR3 has 14 amino acids. Written as DNA, the CDR3 is TGTGCCAGCAGCCTAGGGGGGGCATGGACTGAAGCTTTCTTT. It is translated as CASSLGGAWTEAFF.

The rearrangement joins TRBV19 to TRBJ1-1, with TRBD1 matching over 8 bases. The CDR3 totals 17 residues. V trimming: 6 bases; J trimming: 4 bases; junction bases outside the gene matches: 16. Germline V gives CDR1 LNHDA, CDR2 SQIVND (reference sequence). In DNA form, the CDR3 reads TGTGCCAGTAGACCAGATGCCCTCAGGGGGACAGGCACTGAAGCTTTCTTT. It codes for CASRPDALRGTGTEAFF.

The rearrangement uses TRBV18 and TRBJ2-3, with D possibly being TRBD1 or TRBD2 (5 bases each). CDR1 and CDR2 from the germline V gene are KGHSH and LQKENI. Trimming shortened V by 3 bases and J by 2 bases, and 15 bases separated the two germline ends. The CDR3 is made up of 16 amino acids. The CDR3 protein is CASSPGTLSNTDTQYF. As DNA, the CDR3 is TGTGCCAGCTCACCCGGGACGTTAAGTAACACAGATACGCAGTATTTT. Using reference TRBV18 and TRBJ2-3 for the parts outside the CDR3, the full variable domain is NAGVMQNPRHLVRRRGQEARLRCSPMKGHSHVYWYRQLPEEGLKFMVYLQKENIIDESGMPKERFSAEFPKEGPSILRIQQVVRGDSAAYFCASSPGTLSNTDTQYFGPGTRLTVL.

The chain couples TRBV6-5 to TRBJ1-1; D gene uncertain. V was shortened by 2 bases and J by 1 base, with 8 bases between the two germline ends. Germline V gives CDR1 MNHEY, CDR2 SVGAGI. This CDR3 is 14 amino acids long. The DNA of the CDR3 is TGTGCCAGCAGTTACGAGAGGAGGAACACTGAAGCTTTCTTT. This sequence encodes CASSYERRNTEAFF.

The chain links TRBV30 to TRBJ2-1; weak D call: TRBD2 (7 bases). Germline V gene sequence: CDR1 GTSNPN, CDR2 SVGIG (reference sequence). Trimming shortened V by 4 bases and J by 4 bases, and 20 bases separated the two germline ends. CDR3 length: 16 amino acids. As DNA, the CDR3 is TGTGCCTGGATCCGAGGGCACAGGGAGGGATACAATGAGCAGTTCTTC. This sequence encodes CAWIRGHREGYNEQFF.

The V and J genes are TRBV5-1 and TRBJ1-1; a possible D gene is TRBD1 (6 bases). The CDR3 is 14 residues long. Between the trimmed V and J ends, which lost 0 bases and 4 bases, there was a span of 10 bases. The germline V gene has CDR1 SGHRS and CDR2 YFSETQ. The CDR3 bases are TGCGCCAGCAGCTTGGACAGGGCCCTCACTGAAGCTTTCTTT. It codes for CASSLDRALTEAFF.

Regarding this clone: The same CDR3 also results from other DNA sequences found in this sample. The CDR3 here is CASSLSGFYEQYF. CDR3 in DNA: TGTGCCAGCAGTTTGTCCGGATTCTACGAGCAGTACTTC. The rearrangement joins TRBV27 to TRBJ2-7; no clear D. This CDR3 region has 13 residues. Looked up from germline, CDR1 is MNHEY and CDR2 is SMNVEV (reference sequence). Trimming left V 3 bases short and J 3 bases short, with 9 bases between.

The rearrangement uses TRBV27 and TRBJ2-5; 9 positions agree with TRBD2. The CDR3 is 15 amino acids. The germline gives CDR1 MNHEY, CDR2 SMNVEV (reference sequence). With V trimmed by 4 bases and J by 1 base, 4 bases remained unmatched. CDR3 region: CASSWGTSPQETQYF. The CDR3 DNA reads as TGTGCCAGCAGTTGGGGGACTAGCCCCCAAGAGACCCAGTACTTC.

As DNA, the CDR3 is TGTGCCAGCAGTTTAAGTCCGGCCGGCCGAGGCTACACCTTC. Amino acid sequence: CASSLSPAGRGYTF. V is TRBV28 and J is TRBJ1-2; D remains ambiguous. This CDR3 has 14 amino acids. Trimming left V 2 bases short and J 8 bases short, with 15 bases between. Per the germline V gene, CDR1 is MDHEN and CDR2 is SYDVKM.

In its sample, this clone was seen once. V usage is TRBV19 and J usage is TRBJ1-3, with no clear D. CDR1 LNHDA and CDR2 SQIVND come from the germline V gene (reference sequence). V lost 1 base and J 0 bases, leaving 7 bases between the germline ends. This CDR3 has 15 residues. The CDR3 loop reads CASSIGPDSGNTIYF. CDR3 bases: TGTGCCAGTAGTATAGGCCCGGACTCTGGAAACACCATATATTTT.

The CDR3 here is CASSGPGRIPYEQYF. As DNA, the CDR3 is TGCGCCAGCAGCGGACCGGGACGCATACCCTACGAGCAGTACTTC. The chain joins TRBV4-1 to TRBJ2-5; D tentatively reads TRBD1 or TRBD2 (5 bases each). Matching the DNA end better, TRBJ2-7 makes the J call doubtful. CDR1 and CDR2 from the germline V gene are MGHRA and YSYEKL. CDR3 length equals 15 residues.

The V call is TRBV5-6, the J call TRBJ2-7, with 10 bases matching TRBD1. The CDR3 is 14 amino acids. Germline CDR1 SGHDT, CDR2 YYEEEE. Trimming removed 4 bases from V and 4 bases from J; junction bases left unmatched: 5. This chain's CDR3 is CASSAGQGGYEQYF. As DNA, the CDR3 is TGTGCCAGCAGCGCTGGACAGGGGGGGTACGAGCAGTACTTC.

The chain joins TRBV6-6 to TRBJ1-5; D is perhaps TRBD1 (5 bases). CDR3 length equals 16 residues. Between the trimmed V and J ends, which lost 2 bases and 0 bases, there was a span of 11 bases. Germline lookup yields CDR1 MNHNY and CDR2 SVGAGI (reference sequence). The CDR3 coding sequence is TGTGCCAGCAGTTACACCGGGACGGATAGCAATCAGCCCCAGCATTTT. Protein sequence: CASSYTGTDSNQPQHF.